The rows below give T cell receptor beta chains drawn from one sample of a study of CD8 T cells in Susac syndrome. TCRdb analysed the immunoSEQ multiplex PCR reads with MiXCR anew, one entry per CDR3 protein. The sample comprises more than 95,000 distinct CDR3 sequences, approximately 93% of which are singletons, and about 0.09% rests with the top ten. The source material was CD4+ T cells from PBMCs. The receptors were sampled from a human donor with multiple sclerosis. The CDR3 runs from the conserved cysteine through the conserved F or W.

TRBJ2-7 TRBV28 CASIPGEVTAGEQYF
TRBJ1-4 TRBV27 CASSPSTGGREKLFF
TRBJ2-7 TRBV7-2 CASSYNPTGSNEQYF
TRBJ1-1 TRBV29-1 CSTDSTVNTEAFF
TRBJ2-7 TRBV3-1 CASSHLKGEQYF
TRBJ1-4 TRBV2 CASSLTGENEKLFF
TRBJ2-3 TRBV7-9 CASSVLAGGRLRDTQYF
TRBJ2-1 TRBV6-2/TRBV6-3 CASLGGSSYNEQFF
TRBJ2-2 TRBV5-1 CASSYQGNTGELFF
TRBJ1-3 TRBV6-5 CASSYEGSGNTIYF
TRBJ2-7 TRBV6-6 CASSSGGTVHYEQYF
TRBJ2-2 TRBV20-1 CSAPRGQGGTGELFF
TRBJ1-1 TRBV7-9 CASRRWENTEAFF
TRBJ1-2 TRBV7-8 CASSWDREFYGYTF
TRBJ2-1 TRBV19 CASQTGMVQFF
TRBJ1-3 TRBV6-6 CASSTDRVGNTIYF
TRBJ1-2 TRBV4-1 CASRGNRGDGYTF
TRBJ2-3 TRBV7-2 CASSLYTDTQYF
TRBJ1-2 TRBV29-1 CSVRQGAQGYTF
TRBJ2-1 TRBV7-6 CASSLASRRSNSYNEQFF
TRBJ1-2 TRBV24-1 CATAGGPEEGNYGYTF
TRBJ1-5 TRBV20-1 CSADPLRGNQPQHF
TRBJ2-1 TRBV5-4 CASSLTTSYNEQFF
TRBJ1-1 TRBV6-5 CASSSRDRGLGSTEAFF
TRBJ1-4 TRBV30 CAWTGTEFEKLFF
TRBJ2-3 TRBV7-3 CASSAGDTQYF